Shown below are 7 T cell receptor beta chains from a single sample sequenced in a study of cytomegalovirus exposure and HLA in healthy donors. The PCR used 60 Vbeta and 13 Jbeta primers. Using immunoSEQ multiplex PCR, the repertoire was profiled, and TCRdb retains in-frame clones only, with some absent. The table includes 84,000 or so clones, roughly 83% detected once. The sequenced material came from PBMCs. The source of these receptors is a woman in her forties or fifties in good health and CMV-seronegative.

This chain connects TRBV27 to TRBJ1-2; weak D call: TRBD1 (5 bases). Deletions cut 5 bases from V and 2 bases from J, with 15 bases between. Germline CDR1 is MNHEY and CDR2 is SMNVEV (reference sequence). The CDR3 runs to 15 residues. The CDR3, as DNA: TGTGCCAGCAGTGCAGGGATCTCTGTGAACTATGGCTACACCTTC. Amino acids: CASSAGISVNYGYTF.

The V call is TRBV27, the J call TRBJ2-2; D is unclear. Germline CDR1 MNHEY, CDR2 SMNVEV (reference sequence). This CDR3 comprises 17 residues. The V end was cut by 6 bases, the J end by 2 bases, with 19 bases between. The CDR3 loop reads CASRARSTSINTGELFF. In DNA, the CDR3 is TGTGCCAGCAGAGCCCGATCGACTTCAATTAACACCGGGGAGCTGTTTTTT.

The chain recombines TRBV27 with TRBJ2-1, with TRBD2 matching over 10 bases. The CDR3 covers 16 residues. The ends lost 4 bases at V and 7 bases at J; junction bases unmatched: 10. Germline V gene lookup returns CDR1 MNHEY and CDR2 SMNVEV (reference sequence). Written as DNA, the CDR3 is TGTGCCAGCAGTTCGCCAGCGGGAGGGCCGTGGAATGAGCAGTTCTTC. Residues: CASSSPAGGPWNEQFF.

The V call is TRBV6-5, the J call TRBJ1-1; 7 bases align to TRBD1. The CDR3 is 12 amino acids. The trim removed 6 bases at V and 7 bases at J, leaving 5 bases unmatched. Germline V gene sequence: CDR1 MNHEY, CDR2 SVGAGI. This CDR3 is CASSSRGDEAFF. Here the CDR3 DNA reads TGTGCCAGCAGCTCCAGGGGGGATGAAGCTTTCTTT.

This clone has just a few counts. The chain joins TRBV13 to TRBJ2-1, with TRBD1 identical over 8 bases. After removal of 5 bases from V and 0 bases from J, the junction contained 9 bases not matched to a gene. Germline V gives CDR1 PRHDT, CDR2 FYEKMQ (reference sequence). This CDR3 is 17 amino acids long. The CDR3 DNA is TGTGCCAGCAGCCACCTCGGGCAGGGGGCCTCCTACAATGAGCAGTTCTTC. Translated: CASSHLGQGASYNEQFF.

J is TRBJ1-1 and V is TRBV14; 7 nucleotides align to TRBD1. CDR3 length: 16 amino acids. Germline V gene data show CDR1 as SGHDN and CDR2 as FVKESK. V lost 0 bases to trimming and J lost 1 base; unmatched junction nucleotides: 5. DNA of the CDR3: TGTGCCAGCAGCCAAGATGAGGGACAGTCGAACACTGAAGCTTTCTTT. This codes for CASSQDEGQSNTEAFF.

The J gene is TRBJ2-2, the V gene TRBV18, with 7 bases that match TRBD1. The junction had 8 bases not matched to a gene; V was cut back by 2 bases and J by 5 bases. Germline V gives CDR1 KGHSH, CDR2 LQKENI. The CDR3 extends over 16 amino acids. This CDR3 is CASSPTQGDRTGELFF. CDR3 bases: TGTGCCAGCTCACCAACGCAGGGGGACAGAACCGGGGAGCTGTTTTTT.